This T cell receptor beta chain was found in a study of T-cell memory formation after mild COVID-19. The CDR3 is made up of 14 amino acids. J gave up 5 bases and V 3 bases, and 6 bases lay outside the gene matches. MiXCR, applied by TCRdb to the 5' RACE reads, yields one record per CDR3 protein. The sample includes under 200,000 distinct CDR3 sequences, roughly 13% seen only once; the top ten take roughly 3.3%. This clonotype was observed a few times. The chain joins TRBV12-3 or TRBV12-4 to TRBJ2-5, with 7 bases that match TRBD2. This receptor was taken from a young man who had mild COVID-19 (a few samples of this study predate the infection). Cell type and time point are not known. Material for sequencing was PBMCs or a T cell subset sorted from them (not recorded which). The CDR3 sequence is CASSLGGMGETQYF. The DNA of the CDR3 is TGTGCCAGCAGTTTGGGGGGGATGGGCGAGACCCAGTACTTC.